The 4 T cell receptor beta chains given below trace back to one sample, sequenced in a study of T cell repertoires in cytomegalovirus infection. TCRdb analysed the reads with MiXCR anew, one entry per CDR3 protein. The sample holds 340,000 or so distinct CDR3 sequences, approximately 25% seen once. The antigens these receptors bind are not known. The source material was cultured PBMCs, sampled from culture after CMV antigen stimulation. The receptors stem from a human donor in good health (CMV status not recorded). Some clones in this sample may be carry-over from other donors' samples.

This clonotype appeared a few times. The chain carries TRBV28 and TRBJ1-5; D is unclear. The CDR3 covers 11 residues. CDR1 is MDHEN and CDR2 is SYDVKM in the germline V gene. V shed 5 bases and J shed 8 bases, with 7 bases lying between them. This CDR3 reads CASSLEEPQHF. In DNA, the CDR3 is TGTGCCAGCAGTCTCGAGGAGCCCCAGCATTTT.

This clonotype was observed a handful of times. For the CDR3, the DNA is TGTGCCAGCAGCTTAAAGGGGGGAGTTAGCGAGCAGTACTTC. It is translated as CASSLKGGVSEQYF. The chain has TRBV7-2 and TRBJ2-7; D might be TRBD1 or TRBD2, each matching 6 bases. The CDR3 has 14 amino acids. V was cut by 2 bases and J by 6 bases, with 14 bases left in between. Germline V gene sequence: CDR1 SGHTA, CDR2 FQGNSA.

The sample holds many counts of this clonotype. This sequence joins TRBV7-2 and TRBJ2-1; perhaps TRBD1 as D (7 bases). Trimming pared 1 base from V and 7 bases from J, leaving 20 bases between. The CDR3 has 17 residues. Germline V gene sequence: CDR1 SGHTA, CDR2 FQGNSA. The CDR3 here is CASSLGGVARGLNEQFF. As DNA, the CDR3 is TGTGCCAGCAGCTTAGGGGGGGTCGCGAGGGGGCTAAATGAGCAGTTCTTC.

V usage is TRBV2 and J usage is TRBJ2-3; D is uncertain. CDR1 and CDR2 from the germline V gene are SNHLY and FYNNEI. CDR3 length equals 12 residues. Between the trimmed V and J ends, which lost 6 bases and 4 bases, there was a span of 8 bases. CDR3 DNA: TGTGCCAGCAGGGTGCGTTCAGATACGCAGTATTTT. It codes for CASRVRSDTQYF.